The rows below give T cell receptor beta chains drawn from one sample of a study of technical replicates of blood from a handful of donors. Clones were read by immunoSEQ multiplex PCR, and TCRdb kept only the in-frame ones, dropping some. Among about 82,000 clones, around 94% were seen once, and the ten largest hold under 0.5%. Sequencing was done on a sample of T cells isolated from PBMCs. These receptors were collected from a human donor in good health. Both conserved end residues are part of each CDR3.

j_call v_call cdr3_aa
TRBJ2-3 TRBV27 CASSFTTSRRTDTQYF
TRBJ2-3 TRBV5-8 CASSLGQTTDTQYF
TRBJ2-7 TRBV9 CASSTAGTAPYEQYF
TRBJ2-5 TRBV7-2 CASSRDRVGQETQYF
TRBJ1-1 TRBV10-2 CASATGRKTEAFF
TRBJ2-3 TRBV4-1 CASSQEGTSGDSTDTQYF
TRBJ2-5 TRBV5-4 CASSLQLADGKTQYF
TRBJ2-1 TRBV11-2 CASPVTGANNEQFF
TRBJ2-5 TRBV29-1 CSVASGGGLETQYF
TRBJ1-4 TRBV2 CASSIGQGLTNEKLFF
TRBJ2-3 TRBV30 CAWSGTSGTDTQYF
TRBJ2-6 TRBV25-1 CASSTPGHSNSGANVLTF
TRBJ2-3 TRBV18 CASSPLVAGASGTDTQYF
TRBJ1-1 TRBV5-1 CASSLGEANTEAFF
TRBJ2-7 TRBV5-4 CASRSGRSSYEQYF
TRBJ1-2 TRBV18 CASSVQGQGVYGYTF
TRBJ2-1 TRBV5-6 CASSLGGIFNEQFF
TRBJ2-7 TRBV10-3 CAISADRVEEQYF
TRBJ2-7 TRBV7-9 CASSEHAGDEQYF
TRBJ2-3 TRBV19 CASKAGLAGTTDTQYF
TRBJ2-7 TRBV14 CASSPLTSGAYEQYF
TRBJ2-7 TRBV6-1 CASSLDRGYEQYF
TRBJ1-1 TRBV19 CASSWAGDMNTEAFF
TRBJ2-1 TRBV27 CASSYQGALSEQFF
TRBJ2-7 TRBV9 CASSVGGTGLSEQYF
TRBJ2-7 TRBV5-1 CASSPEPLAGGYYEQYF
TRBJ1-2 TRBV7-7 CASSPKTGGAGYTF
TRBJ2-5 TRBV19 CASSVTRGETQYF
TRBJ1-1 TRBV21-1 CASSKGQGALNTEAFF
TRBJ1-2 TRBV5-6 CASTTWEVGGYGYTF
TRBJ2-2 TRBV2 CASTARGTGELFF
TRBJ2-5 TRBV5-6 CASSRRGFETQYF
TRBJ1-1 TRBV30 CAWSVDPGGYTEAFF
TRBJ1-4 TRBV9 CASSAGLTNEKLFF
TRBJ1-1 TRBV10-1 CASSKDGGNTEAFF
TRBJ2-7 TRBV11-2 CASSLVGFGQRDYEQYF
TRBJ2-7 TRBV7-9 CASSRLAASYEQYF
TRBJ1-2 TRBV6-5 CASSYTRGRGYGYTF
TRBJ1-1 TRBV7-9 CASSPRQTNTEAFF
TRBJ1-1 TRBV5-8 CASSTWRGRDTEAFF
TRBJ1-2 TRBV4-1 CASSQRDFDGYTF
TRBJ2-7 TRBV5-6 CASSPSQLAVAYEQYF
TRBJ2-2 TRBV6-5 CASSYLSGWNTGELFF
TRBJ1-1 TRBV19 CASSIWTSQGQGAFF
TRBJ1-4 TRBV2 CASSRDYNEKLFF
TRBJ1-5 TRBV19 CASSIRTVSNQPQHF
TRBJ2-1 TRBV5-4 CASSSTSGRGGEQFF
TRBJ1-2 TRBV5-4 CASSLRQAILYGYTF
TRBJ1-1 TRBV27 CASSEGMNTEAFF
TRBJ2-3 TRBV29-1 CSVAELAASTDTQYF
TRBJ1-1 TRBV27 CASSLSRGGSEAFF
TRBJ2-1 TRBV5-4 CASSLLAGSYNEQFF
TRBJ2-1 TRBV6-6 CASSSAEGSSYNEQFF
TRBJ1-1 TRBV25-1 CASSETGLNTEAFF
TRBJ2-1 TRBV5-4 CASSFYRRGGQFF
TRBJ2-5 TRBV27 CASSFGRGETQYF
TRBJ1-2 TRBV9 CASSPSGQGVGYTF
TRBJ1-2 TRBV5-6 CASSLFRGYGYTF